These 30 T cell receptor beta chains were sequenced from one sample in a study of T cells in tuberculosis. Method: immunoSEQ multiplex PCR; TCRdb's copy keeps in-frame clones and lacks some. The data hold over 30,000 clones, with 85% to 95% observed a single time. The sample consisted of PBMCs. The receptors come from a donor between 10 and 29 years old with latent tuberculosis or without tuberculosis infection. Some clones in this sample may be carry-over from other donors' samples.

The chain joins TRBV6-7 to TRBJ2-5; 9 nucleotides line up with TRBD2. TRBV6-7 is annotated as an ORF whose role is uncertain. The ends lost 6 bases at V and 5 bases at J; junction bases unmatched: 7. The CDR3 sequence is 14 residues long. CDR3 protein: CASRAAGGPETQYF. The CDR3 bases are TGTGCCAGCAGGGCGGCGGGAGGGCCCGAGACCCAGTACTTC.

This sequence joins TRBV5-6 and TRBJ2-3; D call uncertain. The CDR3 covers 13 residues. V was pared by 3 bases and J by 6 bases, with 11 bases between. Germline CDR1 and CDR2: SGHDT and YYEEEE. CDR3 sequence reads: CASSSGSWDTQYF. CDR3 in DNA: TGTGCCAGCAGCTCCGGTAGTTGGGATACGCAGTATTTT.

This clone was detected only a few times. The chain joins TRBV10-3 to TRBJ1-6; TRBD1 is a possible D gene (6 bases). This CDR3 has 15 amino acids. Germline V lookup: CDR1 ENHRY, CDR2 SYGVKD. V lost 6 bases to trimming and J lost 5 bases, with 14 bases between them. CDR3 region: CAIRETGTNNSPLHF. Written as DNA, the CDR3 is TGTGCCATCAGGGAAACCGGGACAAATAATTCACCCCTCCACTTT.

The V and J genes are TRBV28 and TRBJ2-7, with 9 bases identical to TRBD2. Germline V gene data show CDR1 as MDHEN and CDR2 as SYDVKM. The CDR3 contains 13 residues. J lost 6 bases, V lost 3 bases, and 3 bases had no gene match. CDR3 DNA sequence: TGTGCCAGCAGTTTGTGGCGGGAGGGCGAGCAGTACTTC. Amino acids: CASSLWREGEQYF.

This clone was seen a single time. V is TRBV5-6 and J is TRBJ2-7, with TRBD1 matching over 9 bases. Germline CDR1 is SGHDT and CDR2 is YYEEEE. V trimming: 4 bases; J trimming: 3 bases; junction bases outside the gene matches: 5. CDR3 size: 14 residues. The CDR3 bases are TGTGCCAGCAGCCCCGGGACAGGGAACTACGAGCAGTACTTC. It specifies CASSPGTGNYEQYF.

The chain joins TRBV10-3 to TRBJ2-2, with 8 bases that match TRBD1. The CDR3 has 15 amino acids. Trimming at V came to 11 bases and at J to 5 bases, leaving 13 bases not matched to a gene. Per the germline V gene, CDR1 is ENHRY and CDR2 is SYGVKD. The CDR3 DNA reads TGTGCCGCAGGCCGACAGGGGCCGGAAACCGGGGAGCTGTTTTTT. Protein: CAAGRQGPETGELFF.

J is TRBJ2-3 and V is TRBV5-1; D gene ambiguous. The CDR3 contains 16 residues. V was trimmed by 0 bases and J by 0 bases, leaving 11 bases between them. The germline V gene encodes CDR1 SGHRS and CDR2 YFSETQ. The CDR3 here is CASSLGTVSSTDTQYF. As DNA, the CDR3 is TGCGCCAGCAGCTTGGGCACAGTCTCTAGCACAGATACGCAGTATTTT.

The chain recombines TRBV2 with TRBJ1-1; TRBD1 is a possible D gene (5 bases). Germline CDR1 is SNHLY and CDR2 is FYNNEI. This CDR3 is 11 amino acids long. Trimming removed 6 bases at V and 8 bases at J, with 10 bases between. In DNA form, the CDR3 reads TGTGCCAGCAGCAGGGATTGGGAAGCTTTCTTT. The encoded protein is CASSRDWEAFF. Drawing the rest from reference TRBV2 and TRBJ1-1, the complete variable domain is EPEVTQTPSHQVTQMGQEVILRCVPISNHLYFYWYRQILGQKVEFLVSFYNNEISEKSEIFDDQFSVERPDGSNFTLKIRSTKLEDSAMYFCASSRDWEAFFGQGTRLTVV.

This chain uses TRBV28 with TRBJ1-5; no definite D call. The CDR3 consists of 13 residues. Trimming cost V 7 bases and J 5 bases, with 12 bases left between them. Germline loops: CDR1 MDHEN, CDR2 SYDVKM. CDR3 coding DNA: TGTGCCAGCAAAGAGGGTTGGTATCAGCCCCAGCATTTT. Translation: CASKEGWYQPQHF. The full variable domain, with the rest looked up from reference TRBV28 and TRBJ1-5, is DVKVTQSSRYLVKRTGEKVFLECVQDMDHENMFWYRQDPGLGLRLIYFSYDVKMKEKGDIPEGYSVSREKKERFSLILESASTNQTSMYLCASKEGWYQPQHFGDGTRLSIL.

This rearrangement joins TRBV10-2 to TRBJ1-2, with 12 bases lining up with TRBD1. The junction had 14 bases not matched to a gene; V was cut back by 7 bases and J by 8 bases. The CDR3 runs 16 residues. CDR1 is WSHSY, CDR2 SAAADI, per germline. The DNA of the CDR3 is TGCGCCAGCAAACGCACGGGACAGGGGGCAATGGGAGGCTACACCTTC. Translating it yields CASKRTGQGAMGGYTF.

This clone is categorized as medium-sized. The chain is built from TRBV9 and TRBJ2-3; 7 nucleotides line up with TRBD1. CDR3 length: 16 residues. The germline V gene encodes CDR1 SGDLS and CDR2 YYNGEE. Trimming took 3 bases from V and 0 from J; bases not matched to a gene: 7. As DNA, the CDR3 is TGTGCCAGCAGCGCGCGGACAGGCACTAGCACAGATACGCAGTATTTT. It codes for CASSARTGTSTDTQYF.

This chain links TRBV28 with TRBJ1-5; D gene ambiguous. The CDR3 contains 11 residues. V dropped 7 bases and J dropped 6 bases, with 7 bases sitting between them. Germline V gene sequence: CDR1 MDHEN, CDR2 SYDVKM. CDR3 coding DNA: TGTGCCAGCACAGCGGGTCAGCCCCAGCATTTT. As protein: CASTAGQPQHF.

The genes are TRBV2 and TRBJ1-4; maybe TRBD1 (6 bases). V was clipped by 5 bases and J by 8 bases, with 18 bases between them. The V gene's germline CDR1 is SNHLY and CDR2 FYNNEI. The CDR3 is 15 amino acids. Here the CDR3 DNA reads TGTGCCAGCAGTATTCAAGGGGGACTAAACGAAAAACTGTTTTTT. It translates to CASSIQGGLNEKLFF.

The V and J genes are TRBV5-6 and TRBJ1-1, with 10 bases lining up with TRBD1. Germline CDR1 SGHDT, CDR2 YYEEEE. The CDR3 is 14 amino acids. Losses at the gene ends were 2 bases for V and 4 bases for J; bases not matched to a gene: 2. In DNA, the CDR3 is TGTGCCAGCAGCTTTTGGGACAGGGGCACTGAAGCTTTCTTT. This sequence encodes CASSFWDRGTEAFF. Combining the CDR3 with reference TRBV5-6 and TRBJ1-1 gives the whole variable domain DAGVTQSPTHLIKTRGQQVTLRCSPKSGHDTVSWYQQALGQGPQFIFQYYEEEERQRGNFPDRFSGHQFPNYSSELNVNALLLGDSALYLCASSFWDRGTEAFFGQGTRLTVV.

As DNA, the CDR3 is TGTGCCATCCCGGGACAGGGACCCTACGAGCAGTACTTC. It encodes CAIPGQGPYEQYF. The chain has TRBV2 and TRBJ2-7; 9 bases map to TRBD1. Per the germline V gene, CDR1 is SNHLY and CDR2 is FYNNEI. The length of the CDR3 is 13 residues. V was pared by 10 bases and J by 2 bases, with 6 bases of the junction left unmatched.

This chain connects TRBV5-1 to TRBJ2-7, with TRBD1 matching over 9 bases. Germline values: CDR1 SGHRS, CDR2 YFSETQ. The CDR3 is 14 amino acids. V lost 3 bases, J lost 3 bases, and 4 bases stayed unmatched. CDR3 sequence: CASSSTGGGYEQYF. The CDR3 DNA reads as TGCGCCAGCAGCTCCACAGGGGGCGGCTACGAGCAGTACTTC.

The CDR3 here is CASSPSSSRLAVYEQYF. Written as DNA, the CDR3 is TGTGCCAGCAGCCCCTCCTCCTCTCGGCTAGCGGTCTACGAGCAGTACTTC. The chain uses TRBV11-2 and TRBJ2-7, with TRBD2 matching over 7 bases. Germline V gives CDR1 SGHAT, CDR2 FQNNGV. The CDR3 contains 17 residues. Trimming took 5 bases from V and 3 from J; bases not matched to a gene: 16.

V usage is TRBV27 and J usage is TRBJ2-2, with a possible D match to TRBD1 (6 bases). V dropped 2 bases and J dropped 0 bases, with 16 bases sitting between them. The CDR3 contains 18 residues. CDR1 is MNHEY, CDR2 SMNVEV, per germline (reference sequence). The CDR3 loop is CASSLGGHQAPNTGELFF. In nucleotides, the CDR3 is TGTGCCAGCAGTTTAGGGGGACACCAAGCACCGAACACCGGGGAGCTGTTTTTT.

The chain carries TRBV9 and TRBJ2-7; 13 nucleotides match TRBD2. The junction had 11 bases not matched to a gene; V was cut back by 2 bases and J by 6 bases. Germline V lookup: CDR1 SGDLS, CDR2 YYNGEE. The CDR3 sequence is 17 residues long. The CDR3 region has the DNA TGTGCCAGCAGCGTCGGACTAGCGGGAGAAAAAAACGGCGAGCAGTACTTC. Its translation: CASSVGLAGEKNGEQYF.

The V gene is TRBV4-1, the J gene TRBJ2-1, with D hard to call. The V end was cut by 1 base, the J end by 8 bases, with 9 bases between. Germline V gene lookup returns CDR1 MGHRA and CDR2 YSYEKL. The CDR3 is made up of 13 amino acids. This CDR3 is CASSQVKSDEQFF. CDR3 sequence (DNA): TGCGCCAGCAGCCAAGTCAAGTCGGATGAGCAGTTCTTC.

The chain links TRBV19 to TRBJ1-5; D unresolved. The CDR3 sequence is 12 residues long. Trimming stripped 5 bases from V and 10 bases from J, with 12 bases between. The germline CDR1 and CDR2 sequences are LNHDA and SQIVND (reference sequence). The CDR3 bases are TGTGCCAGTAGTGTCGACGGACTACCCCAGCATTTT. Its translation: CASSVDGLPQHF.

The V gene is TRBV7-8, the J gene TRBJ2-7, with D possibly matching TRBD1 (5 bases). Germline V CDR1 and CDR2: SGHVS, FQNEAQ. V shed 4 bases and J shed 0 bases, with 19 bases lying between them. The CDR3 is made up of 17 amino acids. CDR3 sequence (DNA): TGTGCCAGCAGCTCAAAACTAAGGGCAGGGAACTCCTACGAGCAGTACTTC. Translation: CASSSKLRAGNSYEQYF. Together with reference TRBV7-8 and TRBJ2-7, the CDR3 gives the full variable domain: GAGVSQSPRYKVAKRGQDVALRCDPISGHVSLFWYQQALGQGPEFLTYFQNEAQLDKSGLPSDRFFAERPEGSVSTLKIQRTQQEDSAVYLCASSSKLRAGNSYEQYFGPGTRLTVT.

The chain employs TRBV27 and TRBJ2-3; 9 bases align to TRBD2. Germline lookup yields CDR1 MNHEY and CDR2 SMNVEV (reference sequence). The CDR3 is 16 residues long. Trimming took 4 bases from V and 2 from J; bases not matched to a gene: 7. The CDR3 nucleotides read TGTGCCAGCAGTTCAAGACCGGGACTAGCCACAGATACGCAGTATTTT. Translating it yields CASSSRPGLATDTQYF.

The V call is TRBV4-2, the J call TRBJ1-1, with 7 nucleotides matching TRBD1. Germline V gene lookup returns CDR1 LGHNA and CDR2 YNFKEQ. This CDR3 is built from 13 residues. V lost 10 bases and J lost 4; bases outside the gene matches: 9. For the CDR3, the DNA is TGTGCCACCCGGGACAGACCCATCACTGAAGCTTTCTTT. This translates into CATRDRPITEAFF.

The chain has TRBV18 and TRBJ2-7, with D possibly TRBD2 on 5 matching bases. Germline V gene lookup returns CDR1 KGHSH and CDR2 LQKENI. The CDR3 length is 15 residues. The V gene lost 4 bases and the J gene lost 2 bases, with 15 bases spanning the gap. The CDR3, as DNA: TGTGCCAGCTCACTCGAGGGTATCAAGGCCTACGAGCAGTACTTC. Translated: CASSLEGIKAYEQYF.

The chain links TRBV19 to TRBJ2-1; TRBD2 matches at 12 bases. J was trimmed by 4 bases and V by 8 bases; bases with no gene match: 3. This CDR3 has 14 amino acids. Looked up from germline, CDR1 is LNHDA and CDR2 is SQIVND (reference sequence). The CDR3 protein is CASHGTSGYNEQFF. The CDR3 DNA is TGTGCCAGTCATGGGACTAGCGGGTACAATGAGCAGTTCTTC.

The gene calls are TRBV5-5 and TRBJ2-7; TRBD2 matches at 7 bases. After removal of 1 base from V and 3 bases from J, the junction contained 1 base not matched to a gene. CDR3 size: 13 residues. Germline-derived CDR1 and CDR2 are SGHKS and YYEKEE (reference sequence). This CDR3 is CASSLREDYEQYF. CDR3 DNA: TGTGCCAGCAGCTTGCGGGAGGACTACGAGCAGTACTTC.

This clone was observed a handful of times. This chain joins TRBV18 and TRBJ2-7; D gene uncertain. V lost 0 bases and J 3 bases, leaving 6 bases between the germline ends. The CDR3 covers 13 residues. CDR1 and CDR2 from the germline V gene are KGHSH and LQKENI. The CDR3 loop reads CASSPPFSYEQYF. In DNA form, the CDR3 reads TGTGCCAGCTCACCACCGTTTAGCTACGAGCAGTACTTC.

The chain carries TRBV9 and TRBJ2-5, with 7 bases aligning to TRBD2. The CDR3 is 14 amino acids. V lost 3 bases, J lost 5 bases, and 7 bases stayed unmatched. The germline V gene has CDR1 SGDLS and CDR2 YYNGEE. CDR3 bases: TGTGCCAGCAGCGCCACTAGCGTTAGGGAGACCCAGTACTTC. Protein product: CASSATSVRETQYF.

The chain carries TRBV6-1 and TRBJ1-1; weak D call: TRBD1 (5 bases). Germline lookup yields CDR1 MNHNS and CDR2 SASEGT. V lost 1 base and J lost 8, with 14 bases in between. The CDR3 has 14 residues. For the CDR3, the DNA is TGTGCCAGCAGTGAAGGGACAACCCTTAAGGAAGCTTTCTTT. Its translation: CASSEGTTLKEAFF.